A single sample is the source of the 32 T cell receptor beta chains below, sequenced in a study of cytomegalovirus exposure and HLA in healthy donors. Amplification used 60 Vbeta primers and 13 Jbeta primers. Using immunoSEQ multiplex PCR, the repertoire was profiled, and TCRdb retains in-frame clones only, with some absent. The top ten hold around 3.5% of the sample, which has 90,000 to 140,000 clones, roughly three quarters seen once. Material for sequencing was PBMCs. The receptors stem from a man in his thirties or forties in good health and CMV-seronegative.

The chain joins TRBV5-4 to TRBJ2-7; tentatively, D is TRBD1 (6 bases). Trimming shortened V by 0 bases and J by 4 bases, and 14 bases separated the two germline ends. The CDR3 sequence is 15 residues long. Germline V gene lookup returns CDR1 SGHNT and CDR2 YYREEE (reference sequence). The CDR3 nucleotides are TGTGCCAGCAGCTTGGGTCGCAGGGGTTTTTACGAGCAGTACTTC. This encodes CASSLGRRGFYEQYF.

The chain is built from TRBV5-5 and TRBJ2-7; 8 nucleotides line up with TRBD2. The V gene's germline CDR1 is SGHKS and CDR2 YYEKEE (reference sequence). Trimming at V came to 4 bases and at J to 3 bases, leaving 12 bases not matched to a gene. The CDR3 runs 16 residues. In DNA form, the CDR3 reads TGTGCCAGCAGCCCGCGGGGGGCAGGGACCTTCTACGAGCAGTACTTC. This codes for CASSPRGAGTFYEQYF. The entire variable domain, with the rest obtained from reference TRBV5-5 and TRBJ2-7, is as follows: DAGVTQSPTHLIKTRGQQVTLRCSPISGHKSVSWYQQVLGQGPQFIFQYYEKEERGRGNFPDRFSARQFPNYSSELNVNALLLGDSALYLCASSPRGAGTFYEQYFGPGTRLTVT.

The rearrangement links TRBV11-3 to TRBJ1-4, with 8 bases identical to TRBD1. The V gene's germline CDR1 is SGHNT and CDR2 YENEEA. The CDR3 length is 15 residues. V dropped 6 bases and J dropped 7; count of bases not matched to a gene: 10. As DNA, the CDR3 is TGTGCCAGCAGGGACGGTGGACAGGGTGGTGAAAAACTGTTTTTT. Amino acids: CASRDGGQGGEKLFF.

The chain joins TRBV5-6 to TRBJ2-3; possible D gene TRBD1, 6 bases. CDR1 is SGHDT, CDR2 YYEEEE, per germline. V lost 1 base, J lost 0 bases, and 15 bases lay in between. The CDR3 has 17 residues. CDR3 nucleotides: TGTGCCAGCAGCTTGTCGCGACAGGCCTTTAGCACAGATACGCAGTATTTT. Protein product: CASSLSRQAFSTDTQYF. The entire variable domain, with the rest obtained from reference TRBV5-6 and TRBJ2-3, is as follows: DAGVTQSPTHLIKTRGQQVTLRCSPKSGHDTVSWYQQALGQGPQFIFQYYEEEERQRGNFPDRFSGHQFPNYSSELNVNALLLGDSALYLCASSLSRQAFSTDTQYFGPGTRLTVL.

The chain combines TRBV9 with TRBJ2-2; the match to TRBD1 covers 10 bases. The CDR3 is 16 residues long. J lost 11 bases, V lost 4 bases, and 14 bases had no gene match. Germline V gene lookup returns CDR1 SGDLS and CDR2 YYNGEE. The CDR3 DNA is TGTGCCAGCAGCCCCCGGGACAGGGGACTAATCGGAGAGCTGTTTTTT. Protein product: CASSPRDRGLIGELFF.

This chain uses TRBV5-6 with TRBJ2-7; D is unresolved. Germline lookup yields CDR1 SGHDT and CDR2 YYEEEE. With 1 base removed from V and 7 bases from J, the gap between germline ends came to 24 bases. CDR3 length equals 17 residues. The CDR3 loop is CASSLYLKQTRPREQYF. The CDR3 DNA follows: TGTGCCAGCAGCTTGTACCTTAAACAGACGAGACCAAGGGAGCAGTACTTC. The full variable domain, completed using reference TRBV5-6 and TRBJ2-7, is DAGVTQSPTHLIKTRGQQVTLRCSPKSGHDTVSWYQQALGQGPQFIFQYYEEEERQRGNFPDRFSGHQFPNYSSELNVNALLLGDSALYLCASSLYLKQTRPREQYFGPGTRLTVT.

J is TRBJ2-2 and V is TRBV4-1; 8 positions match TRBD2. There are 16 residues in the CDR3. The V gene's germline CDR1 is MGHRA and CDR2 YSYEKL. V lost 4 bases to trimming and J lost 1 base; unmatched junction nucleotides: 5. CDR3 amino acids: CASSLNSGMNTGELFF. CDR3 in DNA: TGCGCCAGCAGCCTAAATAGCGGGATGAACACCGGGGAGCTGTTTTTT.

This clone has just one count. The chain couples TRBV6-1 to TRBJ2-7; 7 bases are shared with TRBD1. The ends lost 0 bases at V and 3 bases at J; junction bases unmatched: 2. The CDR3 extends over 14 amino acids. Germline CDR1 and CDR2: MNHNS and SASEGT. The DNA of the CDR3 is TGTGCCAGCAGTGAAGCGGGGACAGACTACGAGCAGTACTTC. It translates to CASSEAGTDYEQYF.

The genes are TRBV18 and TRBJ1-2, with a possible D match to TRBD1 (5 bases). CDR3 length: 15 residues. The V and J ends lost 6 bases and 0 bases respectively, with 14 bases between them. Looked up from germline, CDR1 is KGHSH and CDR2 is LQKENI. CDR3 in amino acids: CASSSQVLANYGYTF. The CDR3, as DNA: TGTGCCAGCTCGTCACAGGTGCTCGCTAACTATGGCTACACCTTC. The variable domain in full, completed from reference TRBV18 and TRBJ1-2, reads NAGVMQNPRHLVRRRGQEARLRCSPMKGHSHVYWYRQLPEEGLKFMVYLQKENIIDESGMPKERFSAEFPKEGPSILRIQQVVRGDSAAYFCASSSQVLANYGYTFGSGTRLTVV.

This clone has a handful of counts. The CDR3 is CASSLNRDTQETQYF. The CDR3 bases are TGCGCCAGCAGCTTAAACCGGGACACTCAAGAGACCCAGTACTTC. The J gene is TRBJ2-5, the V gene TRBV5-1, with a possible D match to TRBD1 (6 bases). From germline, CDR1 is SGHRS and CDR2 YFSETQ. The CDR3 has 15 amino acids. Deletions cut 2 bases from V and 2 bases from J, with 13 bases between.

The chain combines TRBV11-3 with TRBJ1-2, with D perhaps TRBD1 (6 bases). This CDR3 has 13 amino acids. Trimming pared 5 bases from V and 8 bases from J, leaving 15 bases between. Germline V gives CDR1 SGHNT, CDR2 YENEEA. CDR3 residues: CASSPGQGLGYTF. Written as DNA, the CDR3 is TGTGCCAGCAGCCCAGGGCAGGGGTTGGGCTACACCTTC. Supplemented by reference TRBV11-3 and TRBJ1-2, the full variable domain reads EAGVVQSPRYKIIEKKQPVAFWCNPISGHNTLYWYLQNLGQGPELLIRYENEEAVDDSQLPKDRFSAERLKGVDSTLKIQPAELGDSAVYLCASSPGQGLGYTFGSGTRLTVV.

This clone was found a few times. This sequence joins TRBV5-1 and TRBJ2-6; TRBD1 aligns across 7 bases. The ends lost 4 bases at V and 0 bases at J; junction bases unmatched: 7. Germline values: CDR1 SGHRS, CDR2 YFSETQ. CDR3 length equals 17 residues. The DNA of the CDR3 is TGCGCCAGCAGCCAGTACGGACAGGACTCTGGGGCCAACGTCCTGACTTTC. Translated, it gives CASSQYGQDSGANVLTF.

The rearrangement joins TRBV15 to TRBJ1-1, with D possibly matching TRBD1 (6 bases). This CDR3 spans 14 amino acids. Germline V lookup: CDR1 LNHNV, CDR2 YYDKDF (reference sequence). The germline V and J ends were trimmed by 3 bases and 0 bases, with 8 bases remaining between them. CDR3 bases: TGTGCCACCAGCAGCGGACAGCTGAACACTGAAGCTTTCTTT. As protein: CATSSGQLNTEAFF.

The rearrangement joins TRBV6-1 to TRBJ1-1, with D perhaps matching TRBD1 (5 bases). The V end was cut by 3 bases, the J end by 0 bases, with 11 bases between. CDR3 length: 15 residues. Germline lookup yields CDR1 MNHNS and CDR2 SASEGT. CDR3 amino acids: CASSDKRDLNTEAFF. The DNA of the CDR3 is TGTGCCAGCAGTGACAAAAGGGACTTGAACACTGAAGCTTTCTTT.

This chain links TRBV25-1 with TRBJ2-1; no firm D call. The CDR3 totals 12 residues. The V end lost 10 bases, the J end lost 0 bases, and 7 bases lay between the germline ends. Germline V CDR1 and CDR2: MGHDK, SYGVNS. The CDR3 DNA sequence: TGTGCCACGGGTCCCTCCTACAATGAGCAGTTCTTC. It specifies CATGPSYNEQFF.

This clone was found a few times. The genes are TRBV19 and TRBJ1-2, with TRBD1 identical over 7 bases. There are 15 residues in the CDR3. Trimming cost V 5 bases and J 4 bases; bases outside gene matches: 10. Germline V lookup: CDR1 LNHDA, CDR2 SQIVND (reference sequence). In DNA, the CDR3 is TGTGCCAGTAGTCCCCGGGGTACAGGGGCCTATGGCTACACCTTC. Its protein is CASSPRGTGAYGYTF. Combining the CDR3 with reference TRBV19 and TRBJ1-2 gives the whole variable domain DGGITQSPKYLFRKEGQNVTLSCEQNLNHDAMYWYRQDPGQGLRLIYYSQIVNDFQKGDIAEGYSVSREKKESFPLTVTSAQKNPTAFYLCASSPRGTGAYGYTFGSGTRLTVV.

The V call is TRBV25-1, the J call TRBJ2-5; D gene ambiguous. The germline gives CDR1 MGHDK, CDR2 SYGVNS. Trimming pared 1 base from V and 4 bases from J, leaving 10 bases between. This CDR3 comprises 14 residues. The DNA for the CDR3 is TGTGCCAGCAGTGAATCTCGGCGCGGAGAGACCCAGTACTTC. Protein: CASSESRRGETQYF.

J is TRBJ2-7 and V is TRBV5-5, with 11 nucleotides matching TRBD1. The CDR3 runs 16 residues. V gave up 5 bases and J gave up 2 bases; unmatched junction bases: 9. Germline V gene sequence: CDR1 SGHKS, CDR2 YYEKEE (reference sequence). In DNA form, the CDR3 reads TGTGCCAGCAGTCATGTTGTGGGACAGGGGGCCTACGAGCAGTACTTC. Translating gives CASSHVVGQGAYEQYF.

This clone was seen only a few times. V gene TRBV11-3 combines with J gene TRBJ2-1; D uncertain. The V end lost 1 base, the J end lost 6 bases, and 7 bases lay between the germline ends. The CDR3 runs 13 residues. Per germline, CDR1 SGHNT and CDR2 YENEEA. The CDR3 is CASSLVLSNEQFF. DNA of the CDR3: TGTGCCAGCAGCTTAGTACTTTCCAATGAGCAGTTCTTC.

The rearrangement joins TRBV5-4 to TRBJ2-3; the D is unclear. V was cut by 4 bases and J by 4 bases, with 16 bases left in between. Germline V gene lookup returns CDR1 SGHNT and CDR2 YYREEE (reference sequence). The CDR3 sequence is 15 residues long. The CDR3 sequence: CASSTPNAAPDTQYF. CDR3 coding DNA: TGTGCCAGCAGCACCCCTAATGCGGCCCCAGATACGCAGTATTTT.

This clone was detected only once. The chain uses TRBV12-2 and TRBJ1-1; whether TRBD1, the table's D call, matches the DNA was not checked. TRBV12-2 is reported as a pseudogene. The CDR3 has 17 residues. CDR3: CASRFEPGTELNTEAFF. CDR3 DNA sequence: TGTGCAAGTCGGTTTGAGCCCGGGACAGAATTGAACACTGAAGCTTTCTTT.

The CDR3 spells CASSLPSNTEAFF. The CDR3 DNA reads as TGTGCCAGCAGCTTACCTTCCAACACTGAAGCTTTCTTT. This rearrangement joins TRBV7-9 to TRBJ1-1; no firm D call. The CDR3 is made up of 13 amino acids. The germline gives CDR1 SEHNR, CDR2 FQNEAQ (reference sequence). V lost 2 bases and J lost 2, with 6 bases in between. Combining the CDR3 with reference TRBV7-9 and TRBJ1-1 gives the whole variable domain DTGVSQNPRHKITKRGQNVTFRCDPISEHNRLYWYRQTLGQGPEFLTYFQNEAQLEKSRLLSDRFSAERPKGSFSTLEIQRTEQGDSAMYLCASSLPSNTEAFFGQGTRLTVV.

This clone was seen once. The chain is built from TRBV6-5 and TRBJ2-2; 7 bases fit TRBD1. With 2 bases clipped from V and 1 base from J, the junction kept 4 bases outside the gene matches. Germline assignment: CDR1 MNHEY and CDR2 SVGAGI. The CDR3 has 16 amino acids. This chain's CDR3 is CASSYKGGLNTGELFF. The CDR3 nucleotides read TGTGCCAGCAGTTACAAAGGGGGCCTGAACACCGGGGAGCTGTTTTTT.

A few counts support this clone. The gene calls are TRBV19 and TRBJ2-3; D perhaps matches TRBD2 (6 bases). Germline V gene lookup returns CDR1 LNHDA and CDR2 SQIVND (reference sequence). The V gene lost 1 base and the J gene lost 5 bases, with 10 bases spanning the gap. The length of the CDR3 is 14 residues. The CDR3 DNA reads TGTGCCAGTAGTATAGGCCTCGGGGGAGATACGCAGTATTTT. It encodes CASSIGLGGDTQYF.

This rearrangement joins TRBV29-1 to TRBJ1-2; weak D call: TRBD1 (5 bases). Germline V gives CDR1 SQVTM, CDR2 ANQGSEA. Trimming shortened V by 1 base and J by 6 bases, and 9 bases separated the two germline ends. This CDR3 has 12 residues. DNA of the CDR3: TGCAGCGTTGAAGGGGGCTTAGATGGCTACACCTTC. It translates to CSVEGGLDGYTF.

The chain carries TRBV30 and TRBJ2-1, with 11 bases identical to TRBD2. The CDR3 loop spans 14 amino acids. The germline V gene has CDR1 GTSNPN and CDR2 SVGIG (reference sequence). J lost 9 bases, V lost 1 base, and 5 bases had no gene match. The CDR3 coding sequence is TGTGCCTGGAGTGGACTAGCGGGATTGATTGAGCAGTTCTTC. It yields the protein CAWSGLAGLIEQFF.

The genes are TRBV30 and TRBJ1-2; 8 bases fit TRBD1. This CDR3 is built from 15 residues. The junction had 9 bases not matched to a gene; V was cut back by 3 bases and J by 3 bases. Per the germline V gene, CDR1 is GTSNPN and CDR2 is SVGIG (reference sequence). Here the CDR3 reads CAWSRTGTGYYGYTF. CDR3 bases: TGTGCCTGGAGCAGAACCGGGACAGGATACTATGGCTACACCTTC.

This clone was counted between two and nine times. The chain carries TRBV7-2 and TRBJ2-7; D is possibly TRBD1 (6 bases). This CDR3 is 13 amino acids long. The germline V gene has CDR1 SGHTA and CDR2 FQGNSA. V shed 5 bases and J shed 6 bases, with 14 bases lying between them. The CDR3 nucleotides are TGTGCCAGCAGCCTAGACACGGACAGCGAGCAGTACTTC. Protein: CASSLDTDSEQYF.

The chain couples TRBV5-1 to TRBJ1-2; a weak D match, TRBD1 (6 bases). The V end was cut by 0 bases, the J end by 8 bases, with 14 bases between. Germline CDR1 is SGHRS and CDR2 is YFSETQ. CDR3 length equals 14 residues. The CDR3 sequence is CASSLDGGARGYTF. Written as DNA, the CDR3 is TGCGCCAGCAGCTTGGATGGGGGGGCCAGGGGCTACACCTTC. Full variable domain (rest looked up from reference TRBV5-1 and TRBJ1-2): KAGVTQTPRYLIKTRGQQVTLSCSPISGHRSVSWYQQTPGQGLQFLFEYFSETQRNKGNFPGRFSGRQFSNSRSEMNVSTLELGDSALYLCASSLDGGARGYTFGSGTRLTVV.

This chain connects TRBV11-2 to TRBJ2-5; tentatively, D is TRBD2 (6 bases). The DNA end is more similar to TRBJ2-7, so the J call may be wrong. Germline V CDR1 and CDR2: SGHAT, FQNNGV. The CDR3 spans 15 residues. The CDR3 DNA follows: TGTGCCAGCAGTTACGAGGGCGGGAACTCCTACGAGCAGTACTTC. This translates into CASSYEGGNSYEQYF.

This clone appeared a single time. This chain links TRBV4-3 with TRBJ2-7; TRBD2 matches 7 bases. The V gene's germline CDR1 is LGHNA and CDR2 YSLEER. The CDR3 loop spans 15 amino acids. V trimming: 1 base; J trimming: 5 bases; junction bases outside the gene matches: 8. The CDR3 region is CASSQVGRETHEQYF. The CDR3 nucleotides read TGCGCCAGCAGCCAAGTTGGGCGGGAGACCCACGAGCAGTACTTC.

CDR3 loop: CASRIDTSVAEAFF. CDR3 coding DNA: TGTGCCAGCAGGATAGATACTTCTGTGGCTGAAGCTTTCTTT. V is TRBV7-3 and J is TRBJ1-1; D not resolved. Germline loops: CDR1 SGHTA, CDR2 FQGTGA. Trimming pared 6 bases from V and 6 bases from J, leaving 17 bases between. CDR3 length: 14 amino acids.